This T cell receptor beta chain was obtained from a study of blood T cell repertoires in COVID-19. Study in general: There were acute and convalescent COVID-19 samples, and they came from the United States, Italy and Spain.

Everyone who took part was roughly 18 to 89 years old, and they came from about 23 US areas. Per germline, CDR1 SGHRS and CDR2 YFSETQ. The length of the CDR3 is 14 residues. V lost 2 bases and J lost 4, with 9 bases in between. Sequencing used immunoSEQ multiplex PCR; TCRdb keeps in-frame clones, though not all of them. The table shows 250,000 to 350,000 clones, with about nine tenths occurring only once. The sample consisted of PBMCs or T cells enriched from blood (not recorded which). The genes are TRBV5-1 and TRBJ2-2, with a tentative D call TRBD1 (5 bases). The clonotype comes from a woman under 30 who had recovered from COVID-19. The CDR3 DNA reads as TGCGCCAGCAGCTTTGACAGTTCCACCGGGGAGCTGTTTTTT. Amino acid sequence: CASSFDSSTGELFF.